The subject of this entry is one TCR beta chain. Profiled with immunoSEQ multiplex PCR; TCRdb holds only in-frame clones, not every one. The top ten hold roughly 13% of the sample, which has fewer than 150,000 clones, about four fifths seen once. This record comes from a study of blood T cell repertoires in COVID-19. About the research overall: Acute-phase and convalescent COVID-19 samples originated in the United States, Italy and Spain.

The CDR3 has 14 amino acids. V was pared by 4 bases and J by 1 base, with 10 bases between. Per the germline V gene, CDR1 is SGHDN and CDR2 is FVKESK. The receptor was derived from a human donor in a cohort sampled during active COVID-19. Sequenced input: peripheral blood. The chain is built from TRBV14 and TRBJ2-5; a weak D match, TRBD1 (6 bases). Here the CDR3 DNA reads TGTGCCAGCAGCCCTACAGGGTTCCAAGAGACCCAGTACTTC. Its protein product is CASSPTGFQETQYF.